This entry concerns a single TCR beta chain. Its antigen is not known. The PCR ran on 60 Vbeta and 13 Jbeta primers. TCRdb's table, derived via immunoSEQ multiplex PCR, lists solely in-frame clones and lacks some. This repertoire shows 98,000 or so clones, 60% to 85% found once; its top ten account for about 5.4%. The source of the sample is a study of cytomegalovirus exposure and HLA in healthy donors. Study in general: Some 90 million unique TCRs from HLA-typed donors were held in an early data release.

Study-level results: Links to common viral pathogens appeared, in a later analysis, for several of the most significant clusters.

V lost 7 bases, J lost 8 bases, and 9 bases stayed unmatched. The germline V gene encodes CDR1 MNHNS and CDR2 SASEGT. The CDR3 runs to 13 residues. What was sequenced was PBMCs. This rearrangement joins TRBV6-1 to TRBJ1-1; TRBD1 aligns across 8 bases. This clonotype originated in a woman between 18 and 29 years old in good health and CMV-seropositive. CDR3 in DNA: TGTGCCAGCATGGGCGACAGGGGCTCAGAAGCTTTCTTT. Translating it yields CASMGDRGSEAFF.